A selection of T cell receptor beta chains follows, all from one sample in a study of T-cell reconstitution after alpha-beta-depleted transplantation in children. TCRdb re-analysed the PCR reads in MiXCR, keeping a single row per CDR3 protein. The sample includes fewer than 250,000 distinct CDR3 sequences, roughly 7.7% of them seen just once. The input for sequencing was PBMCs, mostly from graft donor cells, taken 180 days after TCRalphabeta/CD19-depleted stem cell transplant. These TCRs come from a male patient younger than 18 who had a stem cell transplant for acute lymphoblastic leukemia, so the T cells may come from the graft donor. Each CDR3 is given with its conserved first and last residue. The D gene is left open where the match is weak. Not every row has a clone size; where given, it reads once, few, many or a size class.

D gene,J gene,V gene,clone size,CDR3 protein,CDR3 DNA
-,TRBJ1-3,TRBV11-2,many,CASSMRLLGNTIYF,TGTGCCAGCAGTATGAGACTGTTGGGAAACACCATATATTTT
-,TRBJ1-3,TRBV9,many,CASSVVPGSHSSGNTIYF,TGTGCCAGCAGCGTAGTACCCGGGTCCCACTCCTCTGGAAACACCATATATTTT
-,TRBJ1-6,TRBV12-3/TRBV12-4,many,CASSLSAISPLHF,TGTGCCAGCAGTTTGAGTGCTATTTCACCCCTCCACTTT
-,TRBJ1-3,TRBV28,many,CASRGVGTPALVGNTIYF,TGTGCCAGCAGGGGGGTCGGGACACCTGCCCTAGTTGGAAACACCATATATTTT
-,TRBJ1-4,TRBV5-5,many,CASSSRDLDPKLFF,TGTGCCAGCAGCTCCCGGGACCTCGATCCTAAACTGTTTTTT
TRBD1,TRBJ1-5,TRBV28,-,CASSLGTGTGWDQPQHF,TGTGCCAGCAGTTTAGGGACTGGGACAGGGTGGGATCAGCCCCAGCATTTT
-,TRBJ2-7,TRBV29-1,many,CSVEGPKVYEQYF,TGCAGCGTTGAGGGCCCCAAGGTCTACGAGCAGTACTTC
-,TRBJ2-7,TRBV5-1,many,CASSLRSPSSYEQYF,TGCGCCAGCAGCCTGCGGTCCCCGAGCTCCTACGAGCAGTACTTC
TRBD1,TRBJ2-7,TRBV29-1,few,CSVEGQGAYEQYF,TGCAGCGTCGAGGGGCAGGGGGCCTACGAGCAGTACTTC
-,TRBJ2-3,TRBV12-3/TRBV12-4,many,CASSLSGKATQYF,TGTGCCAGCAGTTTGTCAGGGAAGGCCACGCAGTATTTT
-,TRBJ2-5,TRBV15,many,CATSSRLIQETQYF,TGTGCCACCAGCTCCCGCCTTATCCAAGAGACCCAGTACTTC
TRBD2,TRBJ2-1,TRBV12-3/TRBV12-4,-,CTFSSGLAGGRTYNEQFF,TGTACCTTCAGTTCGGGACTAGCGGGAGGGCGAACTTACAATGAGCAGTTCTTC
-,TRBJ1-5,TRBV5-6,many,CASSLPGQNQPQHF,TGTGCCAGCAGCTTGCCTGGCCAAAATCAGCCCCAGCATTTT
-,TRBJ2-4,TRBV12-3/TRBV12-4,many,CASSAHRIFWKNIQYF,TGTGCCAGCAGTGCACACAGGATCTTCTGGAAAAACATTCAGTACTTC
TRBD1,TRBJ1-2,TRBV12-3/TRBV12-4,many,CASRAGTALGYTF,TGTGCCAGCAGGGCCGGGACAGCGCTCGGCTACACCTTC
TRBD1,TRBJ2-4,TRBV18,many,CATWDRGKNIQYF,TGTGCCACCTGGGACAGGGGAAAAAACATTCAGTACTTC
-,TRBJ2-2,TRBV6-5,few,CASSYGESGLAGELFF,TGTGCCAGCAGTTACGGGGAGAGCGGGTTGGCCGGGGAGCTGTTTTTT
TRBD1,TRBJ1-2,TRBV7-6,many,CASSWTGDYGYTF,TGTGCCAGCAGCTGGACAGGGGACTATGGCTACACCTTC
TRBD2,TRBJ2-5,TRBV9,many,CASSVREGETQYF,TGTGCCAGCAGCGTTCGGGAGGGGGAGACCCAGTACTTC
-,TRBJ2-5,TRBV20-1,many,CSATSRLAQETQYF,TGCAGTGCTACCAGTAGGCTAGCGCAAGAGACCCAGTACTTC
-,TRBJ1-1,TRBV11-2,many,CASSLVGGEAFF,TGTGCCAGCAGCTTAGTGGGGGGGGAAGCTTTCTTT
TRBD2,TRBJ2-1,TRBV27,many,CASSLLQGLAGNEQFF,TGTGCCAGCAGTTTATTACAGGGACTAGCGGGAAATGAGCAGTTCTTC
-,TRBJ2-5,TRBV27,many,CASSLAGVGKTQYF,TGTGCCAGCAGTTTGGCTGGGGTAGGGAAGACCCAGTACTTC
TRBD2,TRBJ2-5,TRBV20-1,many,CSAVTSGGTKTQYF,TGCAGTGCCGTGACTAGCGGGGGGACGAAGACCCAGTACTTC
-,TRBJ2-2,TRBV24-1,many,CATSDSPDGRGTGELFF,TGTGCCACCAGTGATTCCCCAGACGGCCGGGGAACCGGGGAGCTGTTTTTT
TRBD2,TRBJ2-5,TRBV28,many,CASSSQASGRLVETQYF,TGTGCCAGCAGTTCCCAGGCTAGCGGGAGATTAGTTGAGACCCAGTACTTC
-,TRBJ2-7,TRBV6-5,many,CASSYTAGLGYEQYF,TGTGCCAGCAGTTACACAGCGGGTTTGGGCTACGAGCAGTACTTC
TRBD1,TRBJ1-5,TRBV20-1,many,CSASGGTGMRQPQHF,TGCAGTGCTAGTGGGGGGACAGGGATGAGGCAGCCCCAGCATTTT
-,TRBJ2-2,TRBV10-2,many,CASGRRAGELFF,TGCGCCAGCGGCCGGAGGGCCGGGGAGCTGTTTTTT
-,TRBJ1-4,TRBV5-6,many,CASSSEPTNEKLFF,TGTGCCAGCAGCTCAGAGCCAACTAATGAAAAACTGTTTTTT
TRBD1,TRBJ2-1,TRBV11-1,many,CASSLTATGGVSYNEQFF,TGTGCCAGCAGCTTAACTGCGACAGGGGGTGTCTCCTACAATGAGCAGTTCTTC
TRBD2,TRBJ2-5,TRBV7-2,many,CASSFRLAGGQAQYF,TGTGCCAGCAGCTTTAGACTAGCGGGGGGGCAGGCCCAGTACTTC
TRBD2,TRBJ2-7,TRBV24-1,many,CATSDSGTSGSLYEQYF,TGTGCCACCAGTGACTCCGGGACTAGCGGGAGCTTATACGAGCAGTACTTC
-,TRBJ1-2,TRBV5-5,few,CASSLAKEDRTTNYGYTF,TGTGCCAGCAGCTTAGCAAAGGAGGACAGAACCACTAACTATGGCTACACCTTC
TRBD1,TRBJ1-6,TRBV28,many,CASAYRGGVSPLHF,TGTGCCAGCGCATACAGGGGAGGTGTGTCACCCCTCCACTTT
-,TRBJ1-2,TRBV20-1,many,CSAETAYGYTF,TGCAGTGCTGAGACAGCTTATGGCTACACCTTC
-,TRBJ1-4,TRBV29-1,many,CAGKNEKLFF,TGTGCAGGGAAAAATGAAAAACTGTTTTTT
-,TRBJ1-6,TRBV12-3/TRBV12-4,few,CASSLGALRPLHF,TGTGCCAGCAGTTTGGGGGCCCTTCGACCCCTCCACTTT
-,TRBJ1-1,TRBV7-6,many,CASSLLGDKAFF,TGTGCCAGCAGCTTACTAGGGGATAAAGCTTTCTTT
-,TRBJ2-7,TRBV10-3,many,CAIGAGPTWEQYF,TGTGCCATAGGGGCAGGACCTACTTGGGAGCAGTACTTC
TRBD1,TRBJ2-6,TRBV28,many,CASSSQGASGANVLTF,TGTGCCAGCAGTTCCCAGGGGGCCTCTGGGGCCAACGTCCTGACTTTC
-,TRBJ1-3,TRBV7-9,few,CASSFFSRDGNTIYF,TGTGCCAGCAGCTTTTTCTCCCGGGACGGAAACACCATATATTTT
-,TRBJ1-1,TRBV20-1,few,CSATRGNTEAFF,TGCAGTGCTACGAGGGGGAACACTGAAGCTTTCTTT
-,TRBJ1-2,TRBV18,many,CASSPQTTSTNYGYTF,TGTGCCAGCTCACCACAGACAACCTCTACTAACTATGGCTACACCTTC
-,TRBJ2-3,TRBV29-1,few,CSAPTTSTDTQYF,TGCAGCGCACCGACAACTAGCACAGATACGCAGTATTTT
TRBD2,TRBJ2-1,TRBV7-6,many,CASSLDGRSSYNEQFF,TGTGCCAGCAGCTTAGACGGGAGGAGCTCCTACAATGAGCAGTTCTTC
-,TRBJ2-3,TRBV29-1,many,CSVEDQGLRTDTQYF,TGCAGCGTTGAAGATCAGGGACTTCGCACAGATACGCAGTATTTT
TRBD1,TRBJ2-7,TRBV5-5,many,CASSRTGTSSYEQYF,TGTGCCAGCAGCAGGACAGGAACCAGCTCCTACGAGCAGTACTTC
TRBD1,TRBJ2-7,TRBV29-1,many,CSVEVGQGNEQYF,TGCAGCGTTGAAGTCGGACAGGGGAACGAGCAGTACTTC
-,TRBJ1-2,TRBV20-1,many,CSAATPYGGGYTF,TGCAGTGCTGCCACCCCGTACGGTGGTGGCTACACCTTC
-,TRBJ1-1,TRBV14,many,CASSQATVPSTEAFF,TGTGCCAGCAGCCAAGCGACAGTACCCAGCACTGAAGCTTTCTTT
-,TRBJ1-1,TRBV20-1,many,CSARQNTEAFF,TGCAGTGCTAGACAAAACACTGAAGCTTTCTTT
TRBD2,TRBJ2-1,TRBV12-3/TRBV12-4,-,CASSLLAGNNEQFF,TGTGCCAGCAGTTTACTAGCGGGGAACAATGAGCAGTTCTTC
-,TRBJ1-6,TRBV10-3,many,CAIRGSYNSPLHF,TGTGCCATCCGTGGGTCCTATAATTCACCCCTCCACTTT